Each of the 8 T cell receptor beta chains below was sequenced from the same sample in a study of T cells in Graves' hyperthyroidism and ophthalmopathy. The source material, RNA transcripts, was used to amplify TCR beta CDR3 regions. Initially, a first-round RT-PCR of the TCR CDR3 employed the HTBI primer set. TCRdb re-analysed the multiplex PCR reads in MiXCR, keeping a single row per CDR3 protein. Seen here are about 360,000 distinct CDR3 sequences, approximately 13% observed once, and the top ten hold 9.2%. What was sequenced was blood. The origin of the receptors is a woman between 18 and 29 years old with Graves' hyperthyroidism.

This clonotype was counted ten times or more. CDR3 protein: CASSLPDYGYTF. CDR3 nucleotides: TGTGCCAGCAGTTTGCCCGACTATGGCTACACCTTC. The V call is TRBV28, the J call TRBJ1-2; D call uncertain. V lost 3 bases and J lost 3, with 5 bases in between. The CDR3 totals 12 residues. Per germline, CDR1 MDHEN and CDR2 SYDVKM.

A word on this clonotype: A much bigger clone sits one base away, suggesting this may be a read error. The chain is built from TRBV5-1 and TRBJ2-1; 7 nucleotides match TRBD2. Judging by the DNA end, TRBJ2-7 fits better; the J call may be wrong. Germline V gene lookup returns CDR1 SGHRS and CDR2 YFSETQ. There are 16 residues in the CDR3. The CDR3 region is CASSLATSPTYNEQYF. DNA for the CDR3: TGCGCCAGCAGCCTCGCGACTAGCCCAACCTACAATGAGCAGTACTTC.

This clonotype occurred many times. The chain couples TRBV19 to TRBJ2-7; D perhaps matches TRBD1 (5 bases). The CDR3 runs 14 residues. The V and J ends lost 4 bases and 5 bases respectively, with 15 bases between them. The germline V gene has CDR1 LNHDA and CDR2 SQIVND (reference sequence). Here the CDR3 DNA reads TGTGCCAGTAGTACACCAGGGAAGCCCCACGAGCAGTACTTC. Translating gives CASSTPGKPHEQYF.

The sample holds a few counts of this clonotype. The chain uses TRBV13 and TRBJ1-1; tentatively, D is TRBD1 (5 bases). The germline V gene has CDR1 PRHDT and CDR2 FYEKMQ (reference sequence). The CDR3 is made up of 12 amino acids. Trimming stripped 5 bases from V and 6 bases from J, with 10 bases between. The chain's CDR3 is CASSRWGPEAFF. Written as DNA, the CDR3 is TGTGCCAGCAGCCGATGGGGCCCTGAAGCTTTCTTT. Looking up the rest from reference TRBV13 and TRBJ1-1 gives the full variable domain: AAGVIQSPRHLIKEKRETATLKCYPIPRHDTVYWYQQGPGQDPQFLISFYEKMQSDKGSIPDRFSAQQFSDYHSELNMSSLELGDSALYFCASSRWGPEAFFGQGTRLTVV.

As for this clonotype: Just one base apart from a much larger clone, this may be a read error. The chain employs TRBV5-1 and TRBJ2-1, with 7 nucleotides matching TRBD1. V was clipped by 7 bases and J by 12 bases; unmatched bases: 13. The germline V gene has CDR1 SGHRS and CDR2 YFSETQ. The CDR3 has 13 amino acids. The CDR3 bases are TGCGCCAGCGGCCCCAGGGGGAAGCCGGGGCAGTTCTTC. This gives the protein CASGPRGKPGQFF.

This clonotype was detected ten times or more. The CDR3 here is CSVGGVYGYTF. CDR3 bases: TGCAGCGTTGGAGGAGTTTATGGCTACACCTTC. The rearrangement links TRBV29-1 to TRBJ1-2; D gene unclear. Germline V gives CDR1 SQVTM, CDR2 ANQGSEA. The CDR3 is 11 residues long. The V end was cut by 4 bases, the J end by 5 bases, with 8 bases between.

This clonotype was observed a handful of times. This sequence joins TRBV5-6 and TRBJ1-6, with a weak D call TRBD1 (5 bases). The CDR3 totals 14 residues. V was shortened by 1 base and J by 7 bases, with 9 bases between the two germline ends. Germline CDR1 and CDR2: SGHDT and YYEEEE. CDR3 region: CASSLPPGNSPLHF. The CDR3 DNA reads as TGTGCCAGCAGCTTGCCCCCAGGGAATTCACCCCTCCACTTT.

This clonotype was picked up many times. The J gene is TRBJ2-7, the V gene TRBV6-2 or TRBV6-3; 12 bases match TRBD2. The V segment lost 6 bases and the J segment 9 bases; nucleotides outside the gene matches: 9. This CDR3 region has 14 residues. CDR1 is MNHEY, CDR2 SVGEGT, per germline. The CDR3 region has the DNA TGTGCCAGCAGCCCTAGCGGGGGGGCCTGGAGGCAGTACTTC. Its protein is CASSPSGGAWRQYF.